This T cell receptor (beta chain) was identified in a study of T cells after yellow fever vaccination. This CDR3 contains 15 residues. In germline, CDR1 is SGHRS, CDR2 YFSETQ. Deletions cut 0 bases from V and 1 base from J, with 7 bases between. A process of 5'RACE template switching, which added a universal primer site and UMIs, was used to make TCR cDNA. TCRdb called the 5' RACE reads again in MiXCR, with one record for every CDR3 protein. The sample contains fewer than 450,000 distinct CDR3 sequences, around 8.1% of which appear only once. This chain uses TRBV5-1 with TRBJ2-2; D is uncertain. The TCR originated in a young man who received the YFV17D yellow fever vaccine. Sequences were derived from PBMCs, sampled roughly seven weeks after the first yellow fever vaccination. This CDR3 is CASSLVRRNTGELFF. As DNA, the CDR3 is TGCGCCAGCAGCTTGGTGCGGAGGAACACCGGGGAGCTGTTTTTT. The entire variable domain, with the rest obtained from reference TRBV5-1 and TRBJ2-2, is as follows: KAGVTQTPRYLIKTRGQQVTLSCSPISGHRSVSWYQQTPGQGLQFLFEYFSETQRNKGNFPGRFSGRQFSNSRSEMNVSTLELGDSALYLCASSLVRRNTGELFFGEGSRLTVL.